Shown below are 30 T cell receptor beta chains from a single sample sequenced in a study of shared clonotypes between healthy human individuals. Data came from immunoSEQ multiplex PCR; TCRdb stores just in-frame clones and leaves some out. The sample shows around 2.5 million clones, roughly 93% of them seen only once. The material sequenced was naive CD4+ T cells from PBMCs. Subset specified: CD45RA+ positively selected. The receptors shown here come from a man between 18 and 35 years old in good health. Some clones in this sample may be carry-over from other donors' samples.

This sequence joins TRBV7-2 and TRBJ1-1; the match to TRBD1 covers 8 bases. The CDR3 loop spans 15 amino acids. V was clipped by 2 bases and J by 1 base; unmatched bases: 3. Germline V gene sequence: CDR1 SGHTA, CDR2 FQGNSA. The CDR3 protein is CASSLRQGSNTEAFF. DNA of the CDR3: TGTGCCAGCAGCTTAAGACAGGGGTCGAACACTGAAGCTTTCTTT.

V and J are TRBV10-2 and TRBJ2-6; TRBD1 matches at 7 bases. The CDR3 totals 17 residues. J gave up 1 base and V 7 bases, and 10 bases lay outside the gene matches. Germline CDR1 reads WSHSY; CDR2 reads SAAADI. The CDR3 spells CASTERGRISGANVLTF. The CDR3 DNA reads as TGCGCCAGCACCGAGAGGGGGCGTATATCTGGGGCCAACGTCCTGACTTTC.

With regard to this clone: An end of the junction differs from the germline gene, which may be a read error. The genes are TRBV30 and TRBJ1-1; TRBD1 might be the D (5 bases). The germline gives CDR1 GTSNPN, CDR2 SVGIG (reference sequence). The CDR3 has 14 residues. The CDR3 reads CAWSVSGGNAEAFF. The DNA of the CDR3 is TGTGCCTGGAGTGTATCGGGGGGGAACGCTGAAGCTTTCTTT.

The rearrangement links TRBV7-2 to TRBJ1-1; D remains unclear. The CDR3 loop spans 11 amino acids. Germline V lookup: CDR1 SGHTA, CDR2 FQGNSA. Trimming left V 2 bases short and J 11 bases short, with 9 bases between. CDR3 amino acids: CASSLYLDAFF. The CDR3 region has the DNA TGTGCCAGCAGCTTATATCTGGACGCTTTCTTT.

V and J are TRBV25-1 and TRBJ1-2, with D unclear. The CDR3 runs to 14 residues. V was cut by 4 bases and J by 4 bases, with 13 bases left in between. Germline CDR1 and CDR2: MGHDK and SYGVNS. In nucleotides, the CDR3 is TGTGCCAGCAGTGCCCCGCGGCAGCCCTATGGCTACACCTTC. Translating it yields CASSAPRQPYGYTF.

V usage is TRBV5-6 and J usage is TRBJ2-5, with TRBD1 identical over 7 bases. This CDR3 comprises 15 residues. J was trimmed by 5 bases and V by 4 bases; bases with no gene match: 11. Germline V gene data show CDR1 as SGHDT and CDR2 as YYEEEE. For the CDR3, the DNA is TGTGCCAGCAGCCCTCGGGACAGAGGACCGGAGACCCAGTACTTC. This encodes CASSPRDRGPETQYF.

The chain links TRBV2 to TRBJ1-3; D is perhaps TRBD1 (5 bases). Deletions cut 0 bases from V and 3 bases from J, with 9 bases between. The CDR3 runs 15 residues. CDR1 SNHLY and CDR2 FYNNEI come from the germline V gene. The CDR3 protein is CASSEAGTGGNTIYF. The CDR3 nucleotides are TGTGCCAGCAGTGAAGCGGGGACGGGTGGAAACACCATATATTTT.

This chain joins TRBV2 and TRBJ1-1; no clear D gene. Trimming shortened V by 5 bases and J by 2 bases, and 15 bases separated the two germline ends. Germline V CDR1 and CDR2: SNHLY, FYNNEI. There are 15 residues in the CDR3. The CDR3 reads CASSPEDGANTEAFF. The CDR3 nucleotides read TGTGCCAGCAGTCCAGAGGACGGAGCCAACACTGAAGCTTTCTTT.

This clone was observed a single time. The genes are TRBV28 and TRBJ1-2; D not certain. Trimming stripped 1 base from V and 4 bases from J, with 10 bases between. Looked up from germline, CDR1 is MDHEN and CDR2 is SYDVKM. This CDR3 has 14 amino acids. CDR3 nucleotide sequence: TGTGCCAGCAGTTTATTCGGTCGGTCCTATGGCTACACCTTC. It translates to CASSLFGRSYGYTF.

As regards this clone: This sample also contains other DNA sequences that code for the same CDR3. The rearrangement uses TRBV28 and TRBJ1-4; 12 bases line up with TRBD1. From germline, CDR1 is MDHEN and CDR2 SYDVKM. The CDR3 has 14 residues. The junction had 3 bases not matched to a gene; V was cut back by 3 bases and J by 10 bases. The CDR3 region has the DNA TGTGCCAGCAGTTTGGGGGACAGGGGGCGAAAACTGTTTTTT. Protein sequence: CASSLGDRGRKLFF.

The chain employs TRBV19 and TRBJ1-5; 8 bases agree with TRBD1. V lost 7 bases to trimming and J lost 5 bases; unmatched junction nucleotides: 10. CDR1 is LNHDA and CDR2 is SQIVND in the germline V gene (reference sequence). The CDR3 runs to 15 residues. The CDR3 loop reads CASNQGQGRDQPQHF. Written as DNA, the CDR3 is TGTGCCAGTAATCAAGGACAGGGCAGGGATCAGCCCCAGCATTTT.

In its sample, this clone was seen once. V and J are TRBV4-2 and TRBJ2-7, with D tentatively TRBD2 (5 bases). The ends were cut back, 1 base at V and 3 bases at J, with 13 bases in the middle. The germline V gene has CDR1 LGHNA and CDR2 YNFKEQ. The CDR3 has 15 amino acids. The CDR3 region is CASSQVNSEIYEQYF. For the CDR3, the DNA is TGTGCCAGCAGCCAAGTGAATAGCGAGATCTACGAGCAGTACTTC.

The chain links TRBV5-1 to TRBJ2-7; D is undetermined. In germline, CDR1 is SGHRS, CDR2 YFSETQ. Trimming removed 0 bases at V and 2 bases at J, with 9 bases between. This CDR3 is built from 14 residues. CDR3 DNA: TGCGCCAGCAGCTTGGACCCAGGAGCCTACGAGCAGTACTTC. This gives the protein CASSLDPGAYEQYF.

This clone occurred a few times. The rearrangement links TRBV5-1 to TRBJ2-7; the match to TRBD1 covers 7 bases. V trimming: 2 bases; J trimming: 5 bases; junction bases outside the gene matches: 7. The length of the CDR3 is 14 residues. Per the germline V gene, CDR1 is SGHRS and CDR2 is YFSETQ. CDR3 loop: CASSFSGTVDEQYF. CDR3 coding DNA: TGCGCCAGCAGCTTTTCCGGGACAGTCGACGAGCAGTACTTC. The full variable domain, its missing parts supplied by reference TRBV5-1 and TRBJ2-7, is KAGVTQTPRYLIKTRGQQVTLSCSPISGHRSVSWYQQTPGQGLQFLFEYFSETQRNKGNFPGRFSGRQFSNSRSEMNVSTLELGDSALYLCASSFSGTVDEQYFGPGTRLTVT.

DNA for the CDR3: TGTGCCAGCAAACGGTGGTCTGTTCTCTACGAGCAGTACTTC. Translating gives CASKRWSVLYEQYF. The V gene is TRBV21-1, the J gene TRBJ2-7; the table's D call TRBD2 went unverified against the DNA. TRBV21-1 is classified as a pseudogene. This CDR3 is built from 14 residues.

The J gene is TRBJ1-1, the V gene TRBV6-6, with D tentatively TRBD1 (6 bases). The V gene lost 8 bases and the J gene lost 4 bases, with 20 bases spanning the gap. The germline CDR1 and CDR2 sequences are MNHNY and SVGAGI (reference sequence). This CDR3 comprises 15 residues. The CDR3 coding sequence is TGTGCCAGCGCTCTGGGGGGGGGCTCGGCCACTGAAGCTTTCTTT. It yields the protein CASALGGGSATEAFF.

The chain links TRBV5-4 to TRBJ2-1; 7 bases map to TRBD2. V lost 4 bases, J lost 15 bases, and 22 bases stayed unmatched. CDR3 size: 16 residues. The germline CDR1 and CDR2 sequences are SGHNT and YYREEE (reference sequence). CDR3 in DNA: TGTGCCAGCAGCCCCCTGCGGGAGTCCCAAGCAATCTCTCTGTTCTTC. Amino acid sequence: CASSPLRESQAISLFF.

This clone came up once. This chain links TRBV15 with TRBJ1-4, with a weak D call TRBD1 (5 bases). The germline CDR1 and CDR2 sequences are LNHNV and YYDKDF (reference sequence). The CDR3 contains 15 residues. Trimming removed 3 bases from V and 0 bases from J, with 8 bases in between. CDR3 nucleotides: TGTGCCACCAGCAGGGGGGACCCAACTAATGAAAAACTGTTTTTT. Translating gives CATSRGDPTNEKLFF.

V is TRBV7-8 and J is TRBJ1-1; tentative D call: TRBD1 (5 bases). Trimming left V 2 bases short and J 3 bases short, with 13 bases between. The CDR3 extends over 15 amino acids. CDR1 is SGHVS and CDR2 is FQNEAQ in the germline V gene. The CDR3 loop is CASSLFDSRDTEAFF. The CDR3 nucleotides read TGTGCCAGCAGCTTATTCGACAGCCGGGACACTGAAGCTTTCTTT.

The chain couples TRBV7-2 to TRBJ2-3, with 12 bases matching TRBD2. In germline, CDR1 is SGHTA, CDR2 FQGNSA. The junction had 4 bases not matched to a gene; V was cut back by 4 bases and J by 8 bases. The CDR3 loop spans 14 amino acids. As DNA, the CDR3 is TGTGCCAGCAGCTCGACTAGCGGGAGTGGTACGCAGTATTTT. This sequence encodes CASSSTSGSGTQYF.

V gene TRBV10-1 combines with J gene TRBJ2-1, with TRBD1 matching over 8 bases. The CDR3 spans 13 residues. Germline CDR1 WNHNN, CDR2 SYGVQD (reference sequence). V was pared by 4 bases and J by 4 bases, with 0 bases of the junction left unmatched. CDR3 in DNA: TGCGCCAGCAGTGGACAGGGGTACAATGAGCAGTTCTTC. It translates to CASSGQGYNEQFF.

The chain joins TRBV27 to TRBJ2-6, with D uncertain. The CDR3 covers 16 residues. Trimming left V 8 bases short and J 0 bases short, with 14 bases between. CDR1 MNHEY and CDR2 SMNVEV come from the germline V gene (reference sequence). The CDR3, as DNA: TGTGCCAGCCGCCCGCCCCCTACCTCTGGGGCCAACGTCCTGACTTTC. Translating it yields CASRPPPTSGANVLTF.

The rearrangement uses TRBV5-4 and TRBJ2-3; 9 nucleotides line up with TRBD2. From germline, CDR1 is SGHNT and CDR2 YYREEE (reference sequence). This CDR3 contains 15 residues. With V trimmed by 4 bases and J by 4 bases, 7 bases remained unmatched. The CDR3 reads CASSGREGPADTQYF. CDR3 bases: TGTGCCAGCAGCGGGCGGGAGGGCCCGGCAGATACGCAGTATTTT.

The gene calls are TRBV5-1 and TRBJ1-1; a weak D match, TRBD1 (6 bases). Germline CDR1 is SGHRS and CDR2 is YFSETQ. V lost 7 bases and J lost 0, with 13 bases in between. The CDR3 runs 14 residues. CDR3 in DNA: TGCGCCAGCGGCCGGGGGGCCATGAACACTGAAGCTTTCTTT. It yields the protein CASGRGAMNTEAFF.

CDR3 in DNA: TGCGCCAGCAGCTTCGGGGGAGGGGGCCGCGAGCAGTACTTC. This sequence encodes CASSFGGGGREQYF. The chain employs TRBV5-1 and TRBJ2-7; the D call may be TRBD1 or TRBD2 (7 bases each). CDR1 is SGHRS and CDR2 is YFSETQ in the germline V gene. The CDR3 extends over 14 amino acids. The ends were cut back, 2 bases at V and 6 bases at J, with 15 bases in the middle.

The chain joins TRBV30 to TRBJ2-1; 12 bases agree with TRBD2. There are 14 residues in the CDR3. Germline CDR1 GTSNPN, CDR2 SVGIG (reference sequence). V lost 4 bases to trimming and J lost 4 bases; unmatched junction nucleotides: 2. The CDR3 DNA reads TGTGCCTGGACCGGACTAGCGGGGTACAATGAGCAGTTCTTC. Encoded protein: CAWTGLAGYNEQFF.

This chain connects TRBV18 to TRBJ2-7, with 7 bases aligning to TRBD1. The CDR3 totals 15 residues. J was trimmed by 3 bases and V by 2 bases; bases with no gene match: 7. Germline V lookup: CDR1 KGHSH, CDR2 LQKENI. The CDR3: CASSPSRDRLYEQYF. The CDR3, as DNA: TGTGCCAGCTCACCAAGCCGGGACAGACTCTACGAGCAGTACTTC.

This chain connects TRBV2 to TRBJ2-2; D gene ambiguous. V shed 5 bases and J shed 0 bases, with 7 bases lying between them. This CDR3 has 14 residues. CDR1 and CDR2 (germline): SNHLY, FYNNEI. DNA for the CDR3: TGTGCCAGCAGTAGGAGCACGAACACCGGGGAGCTGTTTTTT. Amino acids: CASSRSTNTGELFF.

Here the CDR3 DNA reads TGCGCCAGCAGCTTGGACGTCCGCCTTGGCTACACCTTC. This codes for CASSLDVRLGYTF. The gene calls are TRBV5-1 and TRBJ1-2; D is unclear. Per germline, CDR1 SGHRS and CDR2 YFSETQ. This CDR3 spans 13 amino acids. The V end lost 0 bases, the J end lost 7 bases, and 10 bases lay between the germline ends.

The genes are TRBV4-2 and TRBJ2-1, with D possibly matching TRBD1 (6 bases). Between the trimmed V and J ends, which lost 6 bases and 4 bases, there was a span of 13 bases. Germline-derived CDR1 and CDR2 are LGHNA and YNFKEQ. This CDR3 has 14 amino acids. The CDR3: CASSGRGAYNEQFF. CDR3 sequence (DNA): TGTGCCAGCAGTGGCAGGGGCGCATACAATGAGCAGTTCTTC.